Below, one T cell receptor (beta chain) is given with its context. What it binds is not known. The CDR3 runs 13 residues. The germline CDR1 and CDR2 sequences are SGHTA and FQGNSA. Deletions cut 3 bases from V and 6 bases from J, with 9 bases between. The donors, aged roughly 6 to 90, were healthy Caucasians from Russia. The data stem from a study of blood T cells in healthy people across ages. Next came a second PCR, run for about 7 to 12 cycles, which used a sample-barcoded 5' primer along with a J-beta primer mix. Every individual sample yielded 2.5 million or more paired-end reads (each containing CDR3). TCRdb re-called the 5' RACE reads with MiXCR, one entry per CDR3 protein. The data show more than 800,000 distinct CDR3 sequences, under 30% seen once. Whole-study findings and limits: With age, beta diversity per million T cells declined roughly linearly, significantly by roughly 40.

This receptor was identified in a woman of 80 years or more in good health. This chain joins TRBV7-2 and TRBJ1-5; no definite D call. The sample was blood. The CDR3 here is CASSLALFQPQHF. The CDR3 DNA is TGTGCCAGCAGCTTGGCTCTTTTTCAGCCCCAGCATTTT. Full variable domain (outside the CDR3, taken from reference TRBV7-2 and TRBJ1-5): GAGVSQSPSNKVTEKGKDVELRCDPISGHTALYWYRQSLGQGLEFLIYFQGNSAPDKSGLPSDRFSAERTGGSVSTLTIQRTQQEDSAVYLCASSLALFQPQHFGDGTRLSIL.